One T cell receptor beta chain is described in this entry. Its cognate antigen has yet to be identified. One base away there is no much larger clone; base qualities are not given. The CDR3 spans 14 residues, from the cysteine through the phenylalanine. Just the 42-base CDR3 DNA is kept, in frame starting at base 1. Relative to germline, V is missing 7 bases and J is missing 3 bases, with 6 bases of the junction outside any gene match. Looking up the germline V gene yields CDR1 SQVTM and CDR2 ANQGSEA. The method was the immunoSEQ multiplex PCR assay. For the multiplex PCR, a mixture combining 60 forward primers for TCR Vbeta segments and 13 reverse primers for TCR Jbeta segments was used. The CDR3 region of rearranged TCR beta genes was amplified from genomic DNA with a multiplex PCR assay. On the Illumina HiSeq System, the amplified TCR beta libraries were sequenced as 87-base-pair reads. In the source study's methods: A later analysis tallied 70 million to 100 million unique TCR beta chains across the roughly 610 repertoires, and 10 million to 11 million of those chains were shared by two or more donors. Raw reads were error-corrected and collapsed into unique sequences by a nearest-neighbor algorithm in which closely related sequences were merged to remove PCR and sequencing errors. CDR3 sequences were aligned to IMGT reference sequences to assign V, D and J gene segments. For a sequence to be retained, a match of at least six nucleotides to both a V gene segment and a J gene segment was required. Rearrangements were called productive when the CDR3 lacked stop codons and stayed in frame with V and J; all others were non-productive. CDR3 was defined by IMGT convention, running from the second conserved V-encoded cysteine to the conserved J-encoded phenylalanine. Sequences without an unambiguous match to a single V gene segment were excluded from the earlier analysis of several hundred of the donors. In an earlier analysis of about 590 of the donors, a V segment was called functional when productive rearrangements were above 56.7%, and segregating when the standard deviation between donors exceeded 5%. To diagnose cytomegalovirus status from the catalog of TCR beta chain sequences, a statistical classification framework was built. In a later analysis, V and J genes were assigned by comparing TCR nucleotide sequences against IMGT/GENE-DB human TR gene sequences. The TCRdist pipeline was used in a later analysis to assign CDR3 sequences and most-parsimonious VDJ recombination scenarios. In a later analysis, each TCR beta chain was defined by its CDR3 amino acid sequence together with its V-gene family, and reads without a unique V-gene family were excluded. To address suspected cross-contamination and a sequencing artifact, a later analysis removed 450 to 700 highly shared, low-generation-probability nucleotide sequences. In a later analysis, a clonal expansion index was calculated for each public chain from normalized within-repertoire ranks of inferred template counts. A later analysis computed generation probabilities with a VDJ recombination model fitted to out-of-frame rearrangements, and checked the results against IGoR. A later analysis scored TCR-TCR, TCR-HLA and TCR-CMV co-occurrence with hypergeometric tests, applying a repertoire-size bias correction to TCR pairs. A later analysis estimated false discovery rates by permuting HLA or CMV assignments 20 times. A later analysis grouped co-occurring TCRs with DBSCAN, adding TCRdist sequence similarity when clustering within HLA-allele-positive subsets. Co-occurrence clustering excluded repertoires with fewer than 30,000 or more than 120,000 public chains, plus five with anomalous nucleotide sharing. TCRdb provides this immuneACCESS table in a form limited to in-frame rearrangements. Some clones are lacking; in checked studies, under half of them reflect an unresolved V gene, and why the rest are absent is not known. The V and J calls and clone size were taken over from that table, and D and trimming were inferred from the DNA. A total of over 200,000 clones appear in this sample, around 80% of them only once. The biggest ten clones account for approximately 5.7% of the sample.

The cohort comprised several hundred healthy bone marrow donors. Cohort members were all nominally healthy when sampled, although unrecorded immune exposures were likely present. The donor was CMV seropositive and was included in the group of 250 to 350 seropositive cohort members. A peripheral blood sample was provided by each donor, and peripheral blood mononuclear cells were used for TCR beta sequencing. The Qiagen DNeasy Blood Extraction Kit was used to extract genomic DNA from the blood cell samples. This record belongs to a study of cytomegalovirus exposure and HLA in healthy donors (dated by TCRdb to the late 2010s). Study-level background: An earlier analysis of roughly 500 of the donors reported approximately 300 Gb of sequence data and 120 million or so unique TCR beta sequences from about 179 million T cells. Donor age, sex, ethnicity and CMV serostatus were compiled together with the repertoire data. On average, around 240,000 unique TCR beta nucleotide sequences were sequenced per donor among some 420 genotyped donors of the cohort, with around 19% of those sequences being non-productive. An earlier analysis of fewer than 700 of the donors applied high-throughput TCR beta sequencing to assess whether each TCR beta V gene segment acted as functional or pseudogenic. In addition to the first cohort of 500 to 850 subjects, a separate validation cohort of 130 or so different subjects was used. The study combined high-throughput TCR immunosequencing, statistical association of individual TCRs with disease status, and machine learning to predict cytomegalovirus infection status. The number of donors typed differed by locus, with about 629-630 for A, B, C, DRB1 and DQB1, around 560 for DQA1, some 570 for DPA1, and 450 to 480 for DPB1. Roughly 300 gigabases of sequencing data and tens of millions of unique TCR sequences were included in an early release covering several hundred HLA-typed donors. Genome-wide SNP genotypes for about 65% of the 666 donors were used in a later genetic analysis, which treated that subset as a discovery cohort. All discovery cohort repertoires had been generated on a single sequencing platform. The T cell repertoires of under 750 subjects were profiled by immunosequencing and related to cytomegalovirus serostatus. Rather than using new phenotypic data, the later analysis identified candidate immune exposures from TCR beta sequences and from how often those sequences occurred across donors. A later analysis re-examined previously published TCR beta repertoires from more than 550 donors and added high-resolution HLA genotyping to investigate patterns of TCR occurrence. Roughly 5 DR-DQ haplotypes were handled as single units for association and clustering, since linkage in the cohort was strong. The study aimed to test whether signatures of past pathogen exposure could be identified by cataloging public T cell receptors. The genetic ancestry cluster associated with self-reported Caucasian donors included about four fifths of the 350 to 500 genotyped donors. Class I and class II HLA loci were covered by the typing at four-digit resolution.

General conclusions and limits of the study: When HLA alleles, especially DR and DQ, strongly co-occurred, TCR associations were difficult to assign to individual alleles. Compared with the 666-donor mean, donors in an Asian-associated ancestry cluster had fewer N-insertions in productive TCRs, according to a later genetic analysis. Linkage disequilibrium might explain the correlated functional status among segregating V segments, but an unknown experimental factor could not be excluded. Most CMV-associated TCR beta chains appeared to be HLA-restricted in a later analysis, and the HLA associations seemed to be driven largely by CMV exposure. Because the 87-base-pair reads could not distinguish some IMGT-functional V segments, including TRBV6-2 and TRBV6-3, those segments were excluded. A later analysis found that HLA-associated TCR beta chains were more clonally expanded and had lower generation probabilities than equally common non-associated chains. A cluster of highly shared sequence variants was judged likely to represent a technical artifact of the sequencing pipeline. A few of the identified cytomegalovirus-associated TCR beta chains were confirmed in vitro to be specific for cytomegalovirus antigens. Sequencing depth was assumed to be roughly uniform across donors in the presence/absence analyses, though that assumption may not hold. Cytomegalovirus status was reported to be diagnosed by the classifier with high specificity and sensitivity in both the original and validation cohorts. A later genetic analysis associated a missense DCLRE1C variant with V-gene and J-gene trimming of TCR beta chains, and an independent cohort replicated the association. Immune exposure information for the cohort was limited to CMV serostatus. Specific HLA alleles were associated with 15,000 to 20,000 TCR beta sequences at a false discovery rate of 0.05 in a later analysis. The study listed 150 to 200 TCR beta chains as associated with cytomegalovirus. Most TCR sequences were seen in very few donors, while some public TCRs were found in many individuals. In an earlier analysis of 587 of the donors, most TCR beta V segments were observed in productive rearrangements about 90% or about 30% of the time, broadly matching IMGT annotations. Over 15 rarely observed V segments, including chromosome 9 orphons, were excluded from the earlier analysis of 550 to 700 of the donors because counts were too low. The authors suggested that the approach could potentially be generalized to other disease states and immunological phenotypes. In a later analysis, the rate of TCR association differed among HLA loci, with DRB1 alleles having the most associated TCRs and HLA-C alleles having the fewest. Only TCR beta chains were sequenced in this cohort, and the absence of alpha or paired-chain data limited detectable features. A further reported finding was that TCR beta sequences accurately predicted the HLA-A and HLA-B alleles for most subjects in the first cohort. A later analysis reported that several top co-occurrence clusters appeared linked to parvovirus B19, influenza, CMV and Epstein-Barr virus. Because HLA typing was unavailable for some donors at each locus, only the typed subset was used in association tests.

In this chain, TRBV29-1 is recombined with TRBJ2-7; 13 nucleotides in the junction match TRBD2. Sample: PBMCs. This TCR was sampled from a man aged 35-49 years in good health and CMV-seropositive. The CDR3 here reads CSARWTSGSYEQYF. The base sequence is TGCAGCGCCAGATGGACTAGCGGGAGCTACGAGCAGTACTTC.